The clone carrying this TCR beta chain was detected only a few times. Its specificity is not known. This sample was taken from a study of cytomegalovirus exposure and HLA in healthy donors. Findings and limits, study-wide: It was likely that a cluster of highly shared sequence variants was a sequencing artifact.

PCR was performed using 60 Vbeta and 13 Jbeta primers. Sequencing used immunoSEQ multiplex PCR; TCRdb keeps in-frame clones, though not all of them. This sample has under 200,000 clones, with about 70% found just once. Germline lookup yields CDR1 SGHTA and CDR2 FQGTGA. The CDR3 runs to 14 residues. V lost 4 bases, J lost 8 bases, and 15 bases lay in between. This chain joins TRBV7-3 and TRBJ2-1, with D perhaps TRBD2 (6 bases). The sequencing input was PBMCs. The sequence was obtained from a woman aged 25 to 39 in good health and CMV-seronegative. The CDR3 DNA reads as TGTGCCAGCAGCTCTCCGGGACTTATTCATGAGCAGTTCTTC. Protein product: CASSSPGLIHEQFF.